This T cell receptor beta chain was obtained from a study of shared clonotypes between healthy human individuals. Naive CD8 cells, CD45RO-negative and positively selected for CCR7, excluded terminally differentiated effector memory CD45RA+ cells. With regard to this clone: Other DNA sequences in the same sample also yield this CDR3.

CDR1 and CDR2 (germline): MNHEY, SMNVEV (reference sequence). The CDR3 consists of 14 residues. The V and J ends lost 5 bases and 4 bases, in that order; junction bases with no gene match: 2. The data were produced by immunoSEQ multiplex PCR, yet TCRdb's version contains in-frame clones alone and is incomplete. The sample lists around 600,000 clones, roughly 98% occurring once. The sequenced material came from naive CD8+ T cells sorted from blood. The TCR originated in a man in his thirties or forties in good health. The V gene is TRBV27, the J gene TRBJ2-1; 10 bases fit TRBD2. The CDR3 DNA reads TGTGCCAGCAGTCTAGCGGGAGTTTACAATGAGCAGTTCTTC. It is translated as CASSLAGVYNEQFF.